This T cell receptor beta chain was profiled in a study of blood T cell repertoires in COVID-19. Study at large: Spain, Italy and the United States supplied samples that represented acute and convalescent COVID-19. PBMCs, B-cell-depleted T cells, or T cells provided the cDNA or gDNA that made up the material.

As handled by the study authors: Quantification of nucleated cells was approximated via reference gene primer amplification. Repertoires were generated with immunoSEQ multiplex PCR, while TCRdb's copy carries only in-frame clones and drops some. The D gene and trimming were derived from the DNA, and the V and J assignments and clone size from that table. This table holds hundreds of thousands of clones, 88% found once. Cohort 3 recovery required two negative PCRs, clearance, or symptom resolution. Germline CDR1 MNHEY, CDR2 SVGAGI. The CDR3 has 14 amino acids. V was trimmed by 10 bases and J by 8 bases, leaving 20 bases between them.

The chain uses TRBV6-5 and TRBJ1-4, with D possibly matching TRBD1 (6 bases). Sequenced: PBMCs or T cells enriched from blood (not recorded which). The sequence was obtained from a woman younger than 45 who had recovered from COVID-19. CDR3 region: CATRRGLEGEKLFF. CDR3 DNA sequence: TGTGCCACCCGGCGGGGGCTCGAGGGGGAAAAACTGTTTTTT.